This TCR beta chain was recovered during a study of tumour-infiltrating T cells in Burkitt lymphoma. As for the study in general: This cohort included all epidemiological subtypes of Burkitt lymphoma. The study's findings and limits: Several public clonotypes were shared across many Burkitt lymphoma patients.

Trimming took 5 bases from V and 7 from J, leaving 11 bases between them. The length of the CDR3 is 11 residues. The V gene's germline CDR1 is GTSNPN and CDR2 SVGIG (reference sequence). TCRdb's table, derived via immunoSEQ multiplex PCR, lists solely in-frame clones and lacks some. The sample shows nearly 350 clones, 12% of them seen only once. Turning to this clone: Its cognate antigen is unknown.

The sequencing input was tumor tissue. The chain uses TRBV30 and TRBJ1-1, with a tentative D call TRBD1 (5 bases). This clonotype was obtained from a human donor with Burkitt lymphoma. The CDR3, as DNA: TGTGCCTGGGACCGGGACTTTGAAGCTTTCTTT. As protein: CAWDRDFEAFF.